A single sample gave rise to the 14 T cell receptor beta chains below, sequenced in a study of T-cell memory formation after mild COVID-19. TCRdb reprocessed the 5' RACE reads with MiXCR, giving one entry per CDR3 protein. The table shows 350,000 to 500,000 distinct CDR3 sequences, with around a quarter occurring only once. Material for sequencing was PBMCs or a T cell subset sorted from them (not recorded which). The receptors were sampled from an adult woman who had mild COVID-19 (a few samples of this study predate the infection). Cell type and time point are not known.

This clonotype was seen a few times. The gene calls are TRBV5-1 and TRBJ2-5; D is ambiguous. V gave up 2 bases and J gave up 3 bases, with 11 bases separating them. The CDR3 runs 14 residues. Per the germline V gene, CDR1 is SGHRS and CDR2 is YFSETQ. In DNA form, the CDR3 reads TGCGCCAGCAGCTTTTCCGGGCCAGAAGAGACCCAGTACTTC. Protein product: CASSFSGPEETQYF.

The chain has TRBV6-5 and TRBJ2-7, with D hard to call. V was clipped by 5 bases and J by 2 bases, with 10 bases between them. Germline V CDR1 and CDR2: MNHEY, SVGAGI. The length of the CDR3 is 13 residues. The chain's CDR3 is CASSRYSTYEQYF. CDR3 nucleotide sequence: TGTGCCAGCAGTCGATATTCGACCTACGAGCAGTACTTC.

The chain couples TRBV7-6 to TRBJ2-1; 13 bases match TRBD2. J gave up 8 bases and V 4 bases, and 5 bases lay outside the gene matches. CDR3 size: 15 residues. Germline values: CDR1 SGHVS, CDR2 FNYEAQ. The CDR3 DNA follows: TGTGCCAGCAGCTCCCAGGGACTAGCGGGATATGAGCAGTTCTTC. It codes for CASSSQGLAGYEQFF.

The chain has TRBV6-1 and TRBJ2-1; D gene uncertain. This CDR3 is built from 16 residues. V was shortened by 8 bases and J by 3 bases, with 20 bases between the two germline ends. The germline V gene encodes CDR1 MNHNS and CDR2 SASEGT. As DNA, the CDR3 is TGTGCCAGCCGACCCCCGTTTGGGGTGGACTACAATGAGCAGTTCTTC. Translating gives CASRPPFGVDYNEQFF.

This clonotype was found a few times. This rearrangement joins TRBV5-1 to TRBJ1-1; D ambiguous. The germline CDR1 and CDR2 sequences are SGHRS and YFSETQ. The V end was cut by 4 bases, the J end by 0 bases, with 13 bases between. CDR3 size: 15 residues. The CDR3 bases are TGCGCCAGCAGCCAAGGACCCTCTTTGAACACTGAAGCTTTCTTT. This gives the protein CASSQGPSLNTEAFF.

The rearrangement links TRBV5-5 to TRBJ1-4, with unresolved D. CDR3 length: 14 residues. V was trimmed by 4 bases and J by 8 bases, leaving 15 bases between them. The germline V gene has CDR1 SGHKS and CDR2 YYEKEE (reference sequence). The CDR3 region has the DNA TGTGCCAGCAGCCATAGCCCCCTCACAGAAAAACTGTTTTTT. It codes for CASSHSPLTEKLFF.

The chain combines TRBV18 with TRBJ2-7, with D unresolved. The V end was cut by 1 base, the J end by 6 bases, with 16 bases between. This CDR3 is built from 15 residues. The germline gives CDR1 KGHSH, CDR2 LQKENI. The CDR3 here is CASSPLPPPRVEQYF. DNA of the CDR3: TGTGCCAGCTCACCACTCCCGCCCCCCCGTGTCGAGCAGTACTTC.

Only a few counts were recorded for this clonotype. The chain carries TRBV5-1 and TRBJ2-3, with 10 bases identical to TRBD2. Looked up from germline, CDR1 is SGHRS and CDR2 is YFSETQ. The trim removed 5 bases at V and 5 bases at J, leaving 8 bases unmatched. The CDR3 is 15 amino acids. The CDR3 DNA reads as TGCGCCAGCAGAGAGAGCGGGGGGGCCGGAGATACGCAGTATTTT. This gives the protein CASRESGGAGDTQYF.

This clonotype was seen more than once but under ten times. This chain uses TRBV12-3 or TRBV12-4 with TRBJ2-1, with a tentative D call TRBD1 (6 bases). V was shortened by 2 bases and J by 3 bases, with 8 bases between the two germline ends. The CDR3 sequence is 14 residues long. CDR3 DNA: TGTGCCAGCAGTTTACTGGACAGCTACAATGAGCAGTTCTTC. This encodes CASSLLDSYNEQFF.

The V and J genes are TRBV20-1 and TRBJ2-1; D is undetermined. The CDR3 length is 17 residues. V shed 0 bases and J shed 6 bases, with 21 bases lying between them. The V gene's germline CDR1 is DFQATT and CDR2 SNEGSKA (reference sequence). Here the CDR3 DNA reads TGCAGTGCTAGAGATATGAGAGAAGCCGCAGTCAGCAATGAGCAGTTCTTC. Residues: CSARDMREAAVSNEQFF.

The CDR3 loop reads CASSPGRSGYTF. The CDR3 DNA follows: TGTGCCAGCAGTCCTGGAAGAAGTGGCTACACCTTC. The V call is TRBV6-5, the J call TRBJ1-2; D is uncertain. The V end lost 5 bases, the J end lost 7 bases, and 11 bases lay between the germline ends. This CDR3 contains 12 residues. Germline V gene sequence: CDR1 MNHEY, CDR2 SVGAGI.

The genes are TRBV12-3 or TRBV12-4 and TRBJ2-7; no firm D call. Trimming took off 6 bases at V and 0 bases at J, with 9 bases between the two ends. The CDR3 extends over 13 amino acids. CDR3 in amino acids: CASSNLGSYEQYF. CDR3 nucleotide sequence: TGTGCCAGCAGCAACCTAGGCTCCTACGAGCAGTACTTC.

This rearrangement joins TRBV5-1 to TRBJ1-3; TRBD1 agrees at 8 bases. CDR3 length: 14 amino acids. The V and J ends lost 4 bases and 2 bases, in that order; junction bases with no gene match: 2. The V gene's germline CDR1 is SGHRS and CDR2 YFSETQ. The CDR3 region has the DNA TGCGCCAGCAGCGTCAGGGGGCCTGGAAACACCATATATTTT. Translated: CASSVRGPGNTIYF.

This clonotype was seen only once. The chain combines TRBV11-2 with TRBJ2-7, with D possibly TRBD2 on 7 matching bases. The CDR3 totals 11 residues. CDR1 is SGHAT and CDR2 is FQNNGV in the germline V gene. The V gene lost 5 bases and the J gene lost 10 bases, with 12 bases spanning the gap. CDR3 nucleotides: TGTGCCAGCAGCGGCGGGGGCCCCCAGTACTTC. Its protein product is CASSGGGPQYF. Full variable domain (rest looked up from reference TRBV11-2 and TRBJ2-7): EAGVAQSPRYKIIEKRQSVAFWCNPISGHATLYWYQQILGQGPKLLIQFQNNGVVDDSQLPKDRFSAERLKGVDSTLKIQPAKLEDSAVYLCASSGGGPQYFGPGTRLTVT.